Sequencing of this T cell receptor (beta chain) was carried out in a study of T cells in localized non-small cell lung cancer. Whole-study findings and limits: The tumor had only one region sequenced, so heterogeneity remains possible. Greater T cell density in blood accompanied longer overall survival. The study detected a median roughly 50 of the top 100 tumor clones in adjacent lung.

This CDR3 comprises 15 residues. The germline V gene encodes CDR1 SGHNT and CDR2 YYREEE (reference sequence). The trim removed 0 bases at V and 3 bases at J, leaving 1 base unmatched. Assay used: immunoSEQ multiplex PCR; TCRdb lists only in-frame clones, some missing. The sample holds around 30,000 clones, 85% to 95% seen once. Note on this clone: Its antigen is not known.

The receptor was isolated from a woman aged 35 to 70 with stage I lung adenocarcinoma. The rearrangement joins TRBV5-4 to TRBJ2-7; TRBD2 matches 12 bases. The sample here was peripheral blood, taken before any cancer treatment. The CDR3 reads CASSLVTSGSYEQYF. Written as DNA, the CDR3 is TGTGCCAGCAGCTTGGTGACTAGCGGGAGCTACGAGCAGTACTTC.